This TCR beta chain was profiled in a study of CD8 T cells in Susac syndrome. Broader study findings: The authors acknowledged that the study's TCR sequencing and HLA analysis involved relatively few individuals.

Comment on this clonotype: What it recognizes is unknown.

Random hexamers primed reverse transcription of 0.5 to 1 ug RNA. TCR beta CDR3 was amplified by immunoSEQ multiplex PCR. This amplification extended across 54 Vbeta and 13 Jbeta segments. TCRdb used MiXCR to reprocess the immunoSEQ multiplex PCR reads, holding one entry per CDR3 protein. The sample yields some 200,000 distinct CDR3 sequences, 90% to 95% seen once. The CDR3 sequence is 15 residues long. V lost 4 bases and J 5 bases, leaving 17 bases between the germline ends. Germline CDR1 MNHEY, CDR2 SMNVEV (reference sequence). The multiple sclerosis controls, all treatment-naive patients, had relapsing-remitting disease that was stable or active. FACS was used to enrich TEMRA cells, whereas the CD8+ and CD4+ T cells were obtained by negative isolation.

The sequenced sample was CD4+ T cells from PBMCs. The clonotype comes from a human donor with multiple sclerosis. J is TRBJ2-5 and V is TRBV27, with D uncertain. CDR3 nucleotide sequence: TGTGCCAGCAGTTCGCTGGGAACTCGATGGGAGACCCAGTACTTC. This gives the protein CASSSLGTRWETQYF.